These 20 T cell receptor beta chains were sequenced from one sample in a study of blood T cell repertoires in COVID-19. Clones were read by immunoSEQ multiplex PCR, and TCRdb kept only the in-frame ones, dropping some. This sample has around 170,000 clones; nearly 90% occur once, and the top ten carry roughly 2%. Sequenced: peripheral blood. These receptors all stem from a man between 18 and 35 years old who had recovered from COVID-19.

V is TRBV7-6 and J is TRBJ2-1; the D gene is possibly TRBD1 (5 bases). This CDR3 has 16 residues. Germline-derived CDR1 and CDR2 are SGHVS and FNYEAQ. Trimming took 4 bases from V and 3 from J, leaving 16 bases between them. The CDR3 sequence: CASSSPEGELYNEQFF. The CDR3 DNA sequence: TGTGCCAGCAGCTCTCCTGAAGGGGAACTCTACAATGAGCAGTTCTTC.

A note on this clone: An end of the junction differs from the germline gene, which may be a read error. The V and J genes are TRBV7-2 and TRBJ2-1; TRBD2 might be the D (5 bases). Germline V gene sequence: CDR1 SGHTA, CDR2 FQGNSA. CDR3 length: 14 residues. CDR3 sequence reads: CASTLGRLYNEQFF. The CDR3 bases are TGTGCCAGCACCTTAGGGCGACTATACAATGAGCAGTTCTTC.

The V and J genes are TRBV6-6 and TRBJ2-1; 7 positions agree with TRBD1. Germline values: CDR1 MNHNY, CDR2 SVGAGI (reference sequence). The CDR3 has 14 residues. J gave up 4 bases and V 2 bases, and 2 bases lay outside the gene matches. CDR3 sequence (DNA): TGTGCCAGCAGTTACGGGACAGAATACAATGAGCAGTTCTTC. Translated: CASSYGTEYNEQFF.

The chain employs TRBV9 and TRBJ2-1; 9 bases line up with TRBD2. V trimming: 0 bases; J trimming: 6 bases; junction bases outside the gene matches: 4. Looked up from germline, CDR1 is SGDLS and CDR2 is YYNGEE. The CDR3 is 15 residues long. Here the CDR3 DNA reads TGTGCCAGCAGCGTAGGACTAGCGGACCCCAATGAGCAGTTCTTC. Translating gives CASSVGLADPNEQFF. Filled out from reference TRBV9 and TRBJ2-1, the complete variable domain reads DSGVTQTPKHLITATGQRVTLRCSPRSGDLSVYWYQQSLDQGLQFLIQYYNGEERAKGNILERFSAQQFPDLHSELNLSSLELGDSALYFCASSVGLADPNEQFFGPGTRLTVL.

The CDR3 protein is CATSEYSDQPQHF. CDR3 nucleotide sequence: TGTGCCACCAGTGAATACTCCGATCAGCCCCAGCATTTT. J is TRBJ1-5 and V is TRBV24-1; unclear D gene. In germline, CDR1 is KGHDR, CDR2 SFDVKD. The germline V and J ends were trimmed by 4 bases and 5 bases, with 8 bases remaining between them. This CDR3 is 13 amino acids long.

V and J are TRBV19 and TRBJ1-2, with 8 positions matching TRBD1. Trimming cost V 9 bases and J 5 bases; bases outside gene matches: 14. This CDR3 is built from 15 residues. In germline, CDR1 is LNHDA, CDR2 SQIVND (reference sequence). CDR3 amino acids: CASSQGVKLQYGYTF. The CDR3 DNA sequence: TGTGCCAGCTCACAGGGGGTAAAGCTACAATATGGCTACACCTTC.

This chain links TRBV4-3 with TRBJ2-7; possibly TRBD1 for D (6 bases). Trimming took 4 bases from V and 3 from J, leaving 16 bases between them. The CDR3 totals 15 residues. From germline, CDR1 is LGHNA and CDR2 YSLEER. CDR3 amino acids: CASSPQARGGYEQYF. CDR3 in DNA: TGCGCCAGCAGCCCCCAAGCCAGGGGTGGCTACGAGCAGTACTTC.

V is TRBV25-1 and J is TRBJ1-5, with 11 positions matching TRBD1. V was clipped by 6 bases and J by 6 bases; unmatched bases: 16. CDR3 size: 18 residues. The V gene's germline CDR1 is MGHDK and CDR2 SYGVNS. CDR3 nucleotides: TGTGCCAGCAGGGGCCGGGACAGGGGGACGCTTGGGGGTCAGCCCCAGCATTTT. Translation gives CASRGRDRGTLGGQPQHF.

This clone was counted between two and nine times. The chain recombines TRBV19 with TRBJ1-2, with 11 bases fitting TRBD1. Germline V CDR1 and CDR2: LNHDA, SQIVND (reference sequence). Unmatched junction bases numbered 12, after V lost 4 bases and J lost 5 bases. The CDR3 extends over 17 amino acids. CDR3 residues: CASSRVSRDRGTYGYTF. The DNA of the CDR3 is TGTGCCAGTAGTAGAGTGAGCAGGGACAGGGGGACATATGGCTACACCTTC.

The chain uses TRBV28 and TRBJ2-7, with TRBD1 matching 10 bases. CDR3 length equals 15 residues. V lost 6 bases and J lost 6; bases outside the gene matches: 11. The V gene's germline CDR1 is MDHEN and CDR2 SYDVKM. CDR3 sequence: CASRYRDRGGSEQYF. CDR3 in DNA: TGTGCCAGCAGATACCGGGACAGGGGAGGAAGCGAGCAGTACTTC.

This chain joins TRBV20-1 and TRBJ2-7, with TRBD2 identical over 10 bases. The CDR3 runs to 14 residues. Germline lookup yields CDR1 DFQATT and CDR2 SNEGSKA (reference sequence). After removal of 3 bases from V and 2 bases from J, the junction contained 4 bases not matched to a gene. DNA for the CDR3: TGCAGTGCTAGTCCTAGCGGGAGTCCCTACGAGCAGTACTTC. Translated: CSASPSGSPYEQYF.

The chain uses TRBV5-1 and TRBJ2-2; maybe TRBD1 (6 bases). Trimming removed 1 base from V and 4 bases from J, with 20 bases in between. Germline CDR1 and CDR2: SGHRS and YFSETQ. This CDR3 has 18 amino acids. The CDR3 sequence is CASSLRANRVGVTGELFF. The DNA of the CDR3 is TGCGCCAGCAGCTTGCGGGCTAACAGGGTTGGGGTCACCGGGGAGCTGTTTTTT.

The V and J genes are TRBV4-3 and TRBJ2-5; D not resolved. Germline CDR1 is LGHNA and CDR2 is YSLEER. V was pared by 1 base and J by 5 bases, with 14 bases between. The CDR3 sequence is 15 residues long. The CDR3 loop reads CASSQADVPAETQYF. CDR3 nucleotides: TGCGCCAGCAGCCAAGCTGATGTCCCAGCGGAGACCCAGTACTTC.

This chain uses TRBV5-1 with TRBJ1-1; a weak D match, TRBD1 (5 bases). The CDR3 loop spans 15 amino acids. CDR1 and CDR2 (germline): SGHRS, YFSETQ. Trimming left V 4 bases short and J 1 base short, with 14 bases between. The DNA for the CDR3 is TGCGCCAGCAGCCTAGGGGCTGGTCAGAACACTGAAGCTTTCTTT. This encodes CASSLGAGQNTEAFF.

The chain combines TRBV5-1 with TRBJ2-1; D might be TRBD2 (5 bases). The length of the CDR3 is 12 residues. Germline lookup yields CDR1 SGHRS and CDR2 YFSETQ. V dropped 3 bases and J dropped 7 bases, with 8 bases sitting between them. The CDR3 loop is CASSYPGNEQFF. The CDR3 coding sequence is TGCGCCAGCAGCTACCCGGGGAATGAGCAGTTCTTC.

This chain links TRBV29-1 with TRBJ1-2; D unresolved. The CDR3 covers 16 residues. Germline V gene lookup returns CDR1 SQVTM and CDR2 ANQGSEA. V lost 3 bases to trimming and J lost 4 bases, with 21 bases between them. The CDR3 protein is CSVDLQREEFGYGYTF. Written as DNA, the CDR3 is TGCAGCGTTGATTTACAGCGGGAAGAATTTGGCTATGGCTACACCTTC.

This chain links TRBV19 with TRBJ2-1; 10 bases align to TRBD2. Germline V gene lookup returns CDR1 LNHDA and CDR2 SQIVND (reference sequence). The length of the CDR3 is 18 residues. V lost 0 bases, J lost 7 bases, and 12 bases stayed unmatched. The CDR3, as DNA: TGTGCCAGTAGTATAGACCCGGGACTAGCGACCGGTCGGAATGAGCAGTTCTTC. Its translation: CASSIDPGLATGRNEQFF.

The chain employs TRBV7-6 and TRBJ2-5; D may be TRBD2 (5 bases). Trimming took off 1 base at V and 5 bases at J, with 14 bases between the two ends. The CDR3 sequence is 15 residues long. Germline V gives CDR1 SGHVS, CDR2 FNYEAQ. The CDR3 region is CASSLETIFAETQYF. DNA of the CDR3: TGTGCCAGCAGCTTAGAGACTATATTTGCGGAGACCCAGTACTTC. Variable domain in full (rest from reference TRBV7-6 and TRBJ2-5): GAGVSQSPRYKVTKRGQDVALRCDPISGHVSLYWYRQALGQGPEFLTYFNYEAQQDKSGLPNDRFSAERPEGSISTLTIQRTEQRDSAMYRCASSLETIFAETQYFGPGTRLLVL.

This rearrangement joins TRBV19 to TRBJ1-1; 8 bases agree with TRBD1. Trimming removed 6 bases from V and 0 bases from J; junction bases left unmatched: 6. Germline CDR1 LNHDA, CDR2 SQIVND (reference sequence). This CDR3 spans 15 amino acids. CDR3 nucleotides: TGTGCCAGTAGCAAGGACAGGGCTATGAACACTGAAGCTTTCTTT. Translating gives CASSKDRAMNTEAFF.

The chain employs TRBV6-5 and TRBJ1-5; 9 bases line up with TRBD1. Germline V gene data show CDR1 as MNHEY and CDR2 as SVGAGI. Trimming cost V 6 bases and J 4 bases; bases outside gene matches: 1. The length of the CDR3 is 13 residues. CDR3: CASRGTGNQPQHF. CDR3 coding DNA: TGTGCCAGCAGGGGGACAGGGAATCAGCCCCAGCATTTT.